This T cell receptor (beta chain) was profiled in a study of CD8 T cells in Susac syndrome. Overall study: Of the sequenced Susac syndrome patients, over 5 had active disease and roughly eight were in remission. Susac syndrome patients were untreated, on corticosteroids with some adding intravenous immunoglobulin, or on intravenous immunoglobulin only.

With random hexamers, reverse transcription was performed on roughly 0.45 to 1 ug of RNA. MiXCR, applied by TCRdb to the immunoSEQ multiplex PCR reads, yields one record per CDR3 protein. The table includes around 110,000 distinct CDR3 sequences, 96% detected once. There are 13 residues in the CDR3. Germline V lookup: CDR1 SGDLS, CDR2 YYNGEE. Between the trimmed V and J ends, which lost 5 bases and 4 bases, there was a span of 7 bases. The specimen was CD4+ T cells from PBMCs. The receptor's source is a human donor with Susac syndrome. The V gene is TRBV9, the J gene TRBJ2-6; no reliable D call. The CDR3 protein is CASRASGANVLTF. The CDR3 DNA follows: TGTGCCAGCAGAGCTTCGGGGGCCAACGTCCTGACTTTC.